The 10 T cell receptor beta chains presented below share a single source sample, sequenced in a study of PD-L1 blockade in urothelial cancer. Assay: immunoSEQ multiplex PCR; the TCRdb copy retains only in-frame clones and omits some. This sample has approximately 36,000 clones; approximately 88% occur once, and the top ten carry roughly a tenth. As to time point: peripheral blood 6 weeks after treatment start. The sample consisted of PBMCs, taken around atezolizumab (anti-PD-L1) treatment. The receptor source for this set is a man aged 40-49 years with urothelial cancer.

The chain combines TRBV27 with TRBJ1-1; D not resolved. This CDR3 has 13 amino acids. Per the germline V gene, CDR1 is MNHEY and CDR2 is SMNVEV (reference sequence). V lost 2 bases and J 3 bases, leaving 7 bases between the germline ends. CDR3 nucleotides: TGTGCCAGCAGTTTACGACAACACACTGAAGCTTTCTTT. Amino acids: CASSLRQHTEAFF.

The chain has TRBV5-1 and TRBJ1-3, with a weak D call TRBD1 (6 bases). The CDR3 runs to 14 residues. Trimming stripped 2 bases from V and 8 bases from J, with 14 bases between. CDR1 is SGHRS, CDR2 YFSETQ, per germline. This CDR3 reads CASSLQGERDTIYF. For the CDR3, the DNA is TGCGCCAGCAGCTTACAGGGAGAGAGAGACACCATATATTTT.

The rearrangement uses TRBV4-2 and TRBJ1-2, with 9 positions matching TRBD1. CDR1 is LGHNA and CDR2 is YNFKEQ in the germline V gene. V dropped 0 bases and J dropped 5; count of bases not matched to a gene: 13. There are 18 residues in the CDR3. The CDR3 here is CASSQDQAPRQGVYGYTF. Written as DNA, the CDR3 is TGTGCCAGCAGCCAAGATCAAGCCCCGAGACAGGGGGTATATGGCTACACCTTC.

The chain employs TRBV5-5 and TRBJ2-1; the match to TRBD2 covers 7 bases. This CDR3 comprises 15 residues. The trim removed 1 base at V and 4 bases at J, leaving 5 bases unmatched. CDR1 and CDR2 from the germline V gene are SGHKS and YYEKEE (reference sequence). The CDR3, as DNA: TGTGCCAGCAGCTTGAGTCTAGCGGAATACAATGAGCAGTTCTTC. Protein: CASSLSLAEYNEQFF.

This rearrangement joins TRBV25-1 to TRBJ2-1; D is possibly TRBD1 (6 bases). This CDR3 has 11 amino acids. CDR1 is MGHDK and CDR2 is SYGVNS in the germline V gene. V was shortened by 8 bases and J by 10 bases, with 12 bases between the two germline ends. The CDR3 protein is CASARGTEQFF. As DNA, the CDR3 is TGTGCCAGCGCCCGAGGGACAGAGCAGTTCTTC.

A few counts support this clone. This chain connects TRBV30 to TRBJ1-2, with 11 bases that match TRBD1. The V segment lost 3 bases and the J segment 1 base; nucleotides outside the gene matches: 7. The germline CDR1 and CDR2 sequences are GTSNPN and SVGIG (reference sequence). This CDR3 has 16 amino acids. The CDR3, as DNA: TGTGCCTGGAGCGGAGGGACAGGGGGGAATAACTATGGCTACACCTTC. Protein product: CAWSGGTGGNNYGYTF.

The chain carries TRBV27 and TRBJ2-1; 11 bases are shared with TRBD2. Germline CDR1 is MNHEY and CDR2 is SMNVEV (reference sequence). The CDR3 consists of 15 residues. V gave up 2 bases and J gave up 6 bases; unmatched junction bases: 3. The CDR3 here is CASSLRLAGGNEQFF. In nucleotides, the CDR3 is TGTGCCAGCAGTTTACGTCTAGCGGGAGGCAATGAGCAGTTCTTC.

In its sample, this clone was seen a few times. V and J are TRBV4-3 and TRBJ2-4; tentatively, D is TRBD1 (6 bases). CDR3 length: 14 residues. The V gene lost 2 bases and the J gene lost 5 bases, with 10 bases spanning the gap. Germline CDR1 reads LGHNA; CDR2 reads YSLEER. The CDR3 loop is CASSQRDNQNIQYF. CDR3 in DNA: TGCGCCAGCAGCCAAAGGGACAACCAAAACATTCAGTACTTC.

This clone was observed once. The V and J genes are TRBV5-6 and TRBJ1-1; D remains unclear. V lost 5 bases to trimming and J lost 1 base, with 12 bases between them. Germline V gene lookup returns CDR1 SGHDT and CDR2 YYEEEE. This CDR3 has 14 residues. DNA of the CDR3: TGTGCCAGCAGAAGGGAGGGTCGGAACACTGAAGCTTTCTTT. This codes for CASRREGRNTEAFF. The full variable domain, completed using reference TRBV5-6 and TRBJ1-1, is DAGVTQSPTHLIKTRGQQVTLRCSPKSGHDTVSWYQQALGQGPQFIFQYYEEEERQRGNFPDRFSGHQFPNYSSELNVNALLLGDSALYLCASRREGRNTEAFFGQGTRLTVV.

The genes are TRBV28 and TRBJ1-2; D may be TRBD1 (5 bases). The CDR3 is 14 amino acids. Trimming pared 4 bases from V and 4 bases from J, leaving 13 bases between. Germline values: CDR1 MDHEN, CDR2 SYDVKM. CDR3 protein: CASSSGQALYGYTF. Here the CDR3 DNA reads TGTGCCAGCAGTTCAGGGCAAGCTCTCTATGGCTACACCTTC.